One sample yielded the 8 T cell receptor beta chains listed below, sequenced in a study of graft-versus-host responses after intestinal transplantation. The repertoire was sequenced with immunoSEQ multiplex PCR; TCRdb's copy has only in-frame clones and lacks some. Of around 7,400 clones listed, more than 30% were seen once; the top ten hold around 4%. Researchers placed roughly 200,000 CFSE-labeled responder cells in culture with roughly 200,000 irradiated, violet-dye-labeled stimulator cells. The sample here was alloreactive CD8+ T cells from a mixed lymphocyte reaction culture, taken before transplantation. Subset in this sample: CFSE-low proliferating T cells sorted from approximately six-day pre-transplant mixed lymphocyte reaction (GvH or HvG direction). The receptors come from a human patient who was an organ donor for intestinal transplantation.

The CDR3 DNA is TGTGCCAGCAGCTTGGAACTCGGGACAAATGGCTACACCTTC. Translating gives CASSLELGTNGYTF. The rearrangement links TRBV5-4 to TRBJ1-2; perhaps TRBD1 as D (6 bases). Germline CDR1 SGHNT, CDR2 YYREEE (reference sequence). This CDR3 contains 14 residues. The V gene lost 0 bases and the J gene lost 6 bases, with 12 bases spanning the gap.

The chain uses TRBV4-1 and TRBJ1-1; D perhaps matches TRBD1 (5 bases). Trimming pared 1 base from V and 8 bases from J, leaving 8 bases between. The CDR3 has 12 residues. Germline CDR1 reads MGHRA; CDR2 reads YSYEKL. The CDR3 DNA reads as TGCGCCAGCAGCCAAGTGGCAGGGGAAGCTTTCTTT. As protein: CASSQVAGEAFF.

The chain couples TRBV11-2 to TRBJ2-7; D remains unclear. V lost 1 base and J lost 0, with 10 bases in between. CDR3 length equals 15 residues. Germline loops: CDR1 SGHAT, CDR2 FQNNGV. The CDR3 bases are TGTGCCAGCAGCTTAGGGCCGCCAAGCTCCTACGAGCAGTACTTC. This sequence encodes CASSLGPPSSYEQYF.

As to this clone: It is likely a read error: a sequence one base away is far more abundant. Other DNA sequences in the same sample also yield this CDR3. This rearrangement joins TRBV6-1 to TRBJ2-7; no clear D. Looked up from germline, CDR1 is MNHNS and CDR2 is SASEGT. V lost 6 bases and J lost 2, with 14 bases in between. The CDR3 spans 14 residues. In DNA form, the CDR3 reads TGTGCCAGCAGGCCCACAGAATTGACCTACGAGCAGTACTTC. It yields the protein CASRPTELTYEQYF.

This chain links TRBV11-3 with TRBJ1-3; unclear D gene. Per germline, CDR1 SGHNT and CDR2 YENEEA. The CDR3 covers 16 residues. Trimming shortened V by 2 bases and J by 4 bases, and 15 bases separated the two germline ends. This CDR3 reads CASSLQTGVRGNTIYF. The DNA of the CDR3 is TGTGCCAGCAGCTTACAGACGGGAGTTCGGGGAAACACCATATATTTT.

The CDR3 loop reads CASTPTQGNTEAFF. The CDR3 coding sequence is TGTGCCAGTACACCCACCCAGGGGAACACTGAAGCTTTCTTT. This chain uses TRBV19 with TRBJ1-1; D perhaps matches TRBD1 (5 bases). Germline loops: CDR1 LNHDA, CDR2 SQIVND (reference sequence). The CDR3 sequence is 14 residues long. V was clipped by 7 bases and J by 1 base, with 13 bases between them.

There are a few counts of this clone. The genes are TRBV4-1 and TRBJ2-1; 10 bases are a match to TRBD2. This CDR3 is built from 20 residues. Germline V gene data show CDR1 as MGHRA and CDR2 as YSYEKL. V was pared by 0 bases and J by 3 bases, with 14 bases of the junction left unmatched. The CDR3 is CASSQDIPWTSGLLYNEQFF. The CDR3 region has the DNA TGCGCCAGCAGCCAAGATATCCCGTGGACTAGCGGCCTACTCTACAATGAGCAGTTCTTC.

This chain joins TRBV27 and TRBJ1-1; D uncertain. The V end lost 2 bases, the J end lost 4 bases, and 8 bases lay between the germline ends. In germline, CDR1 is MNHEY, CDR2 SMNVEV (reference sequence). The CDR3 length is 13 residues. The CDR3 DNA follows: TGTGCCAGCAGTTTACTAGTGTTCACTGAAGCTTTCTTT. It encodes CASSLLVFTEAFF.